This TCR beta chain stems from a study of cytomegalovirus exposure and HLA in healthy donors. This CDR3 has 16 residues. Germline V gives CDR1 SGDLS, CDR2 YYNGEE. The junction had 12 bases not matched to a gene; V was cut back by 3 bases and J by 3 bases. Only in-frame clones appear in the TCRdb table, and some are missing; sequencing was by immunoSEQ multiplex PCR. The sample records 300,000 to 400,000 clones, roughly 88% being singletons. General study points: Rare TCR sequences dominated, though some public TCRs recurred in many donors. As confirmed in vitro, a few CMV-associated chains were specific for CMV antigens.

With respect to this clone: Its antigen is currently unknown.

The chain recombines TRBV9 with TRBJ2-7, with 7 positions matching TRBD2. Sequencing was done on a sample of PBMCs. The clonotype was recovered from a woman between 18 and 30 years old in good health and CMV-seronegative. The CDR3 is CASSASPAGDLYEQYF. The CDR3, as DNA: TGTGCCAGCAGCGCCTCCCCCGCGGGAGACCTCTACGAGCAGTACTTC.